These 27 T cell receptor beta chains came from one sample sequenced in a study of PD-1 blockade in classical Hodgkin lymphoma. This table comes from immunoSEQ multiplex PCR, and its TCRdb copy is limited to in-frame clones, with some not included. Among around 25,000 clones listed, over 75% were seen once. Time point here: cycle 4 day 1 (C4D1), after five to seven weeks of nivolumab. Autologous stem cell transplantation was followed by relapse in every patient, and brentuximab vedotin exposure varied. The starting material was peripheral blood mononuclear cells (PBMCs), obtained before the fourth cycle of nivolumab. Receptor source: a human donor with classical Hodgkin lymphoma.

The gene calls are TRBV9 and TRBJ1-1; TRBD1 agrees at 7 bases. This CDR3 region has 14 residues. CDR1 SGDLS and CDR2 YYNGEE come from the germline V gene. With V trimmed by 2 bases and J by 0 bases, 1 base remained unmatched. In DNA form, the CDR3 reads TGTGCCAGCAGCGTGGGACAGATGAACACTGAAGCTTTCTTT. It encodes CASSVGQMNTEAFF.

The rearrangement uses TRBV2 and TRBJ2-3, with 15 bases matching TRBD2. The CDR3 is 13 amino acids. Trimming at V came to 10 bases and at J to 6 bases, leaving 2 bases not matched to a gene. CDR1 and CDR2 from the germline V gene are SNHLY and FYNNEI. The CDR3 nucleotides are TGTGCCACCGGGACTAGCGGGGGGGATACGCAGTATTTT. Protein product: CATGTSGGDTQYF.

The genes are TRBV30 and TRBJ1-6, with D unclear. Deletions cut 4 bases from V and 6 bases from J, with 19 bases between. CDR1 and CDR2 from the germline V gene are GTSNPN and SVGIG (reference sequence). The CDR3 covers 16 residues. CDR3 in DNA: TGTGCCTGGAAAGGAGGAGCATTTCTCGGTAATTCACCCCTCCACTTT. This sequence encodes CAWKGGAFLGNSPLHF.

The chain has TRBV6-1 and TRBJ2-1; possible D gene TRBD2, 5 bases. CDR1 is MNHNS, CDR2 SASEGT, per germline. CDR3 size: 14 residues. Trimming shortened V by 8 bases and J by 2 bases, and 13 bases separated the two germline ends. CDR3 nucleotides: TGTGCCAGCGGAGGAACACCGACCTACAATGAGCAGTTCTTC. It specifies CASGGTPTYNEQFF.

The J gene is TRBJ1-1, the V gene TRBV27, with unresolved D. Trimming took 5 bases from V and 0 from J, leaving 13 bases between them. Germline CDR1 is MNHEY and CDR2 is SMNVEV (reference sequence). The CDR3 loop spans 15 amino acids. DNA for the CDR3: TGTGCCAGCAGTCCCTGGACGGGTATGAACACTGAAGCTTTCTTT. It is translated as CASSPWTGMNTEAFF.

The rearrangement links TRBV18 to TRBJ1-1; no firm D call. The V end lost 3 bases, the J end lost 1 base, and 9 bases lay between the germline ends. Germline V lookup: CDR1 KGHSH, CDR2 LQKENI. The CDR3 has 14 amino acids. In DNA, the CDR3 is TGTGCCAGCTCACCGGCAGGCTCGAACACTGAAGCTTTCTTT. This translates into CASSPAGSNTEAFF.

The chain employs TRBV6-1 and TRBJ2-2; 8 bases line up with TRBD1. The V and J ends lost 7 bases and 7 bases, in that order; junction bases with no gene match: 11. Germline CDR1 and CDR2: MNHNS and SASEGT. The CDR3 extends over 15 amino acids. The CDR3 coding sequence is TGTGCCAGCACCTGGAACCAGGGGGCGGACGGGGAGCTGTTTTTT. It translates to CASTWNQGADGELFF.

The chain employs TRBV19 and TRBJ1-2; 7 bases are shared with TRBD1. The CDR3 spans 14 residues. V dropped 8 bases and J dropped 2; count of bases not matched to a gene: 8. Germline V gives CDR1 LNHDA, CDR2 SQIVND (reference sequence). CDR3 in DNA: TGTGCCAGTGCCCCCCAGGGGGAGAACTATGGCTACACCTTC. It encodes CASAPQGENYGYTF.

This chain uses TRBV11-3 with TRBJ2-2; D assignment may be TRBD1 or TRBD2 (5 bases each). The V gene lost 0 bases and the J gene lost 3 bases, with 17 bases spanning the gap. Looked up from germline, CDR1 is SGHNT and CDR2 is YENEEA. The CDR3 is 18 amino acids. CDR3 amino acids: CASSLEDTLGTHTGELFF. In DNA, the CDR3 is TGTGCCAGCAGCTTAGAGGACACCTTGGGGACGCACACCGGGGAGCTGTTTTTT.

The chain links TRBV7-9 to TRBJ2-7; tentative D call: TRBD1 (6 bases). Trimming pared 3 bases from V and 1 base from J, leaving 13 bases between. Germline-derived CDR1 and CDR2 are SEHNR and FQNEAQ (reference sequence). The CDR3 extends over 15 amino acids. CDR3 sequence reads: CASSFVTGKSYEQYF. DNA of the CDR3: TGTGCCAGCAGCTTCGTCACAGGGAAATCCTACGAGCAGTACTTC.

This clone is labeled as hyperexpanded. The rearrangement joins TRBV27 to TRBJ1-2, with D unresolved. The germline gives CDR1 MNHEY, CDR2 SMNVEV (reference sequence). CDR3 length: 16 residues. Between the trimmed V and J ends, which lost 6 bases and 8 bases, there was a span of 25 bases. The CDR3 spells CASRGLPGGSGWGYTF. The CDR3 DNA follows: TGTGCCAGCAGAGGGCTCCCCGGAGGGTCGGGTTGGGGCTACACCTTC.

The genes are TRBV7-9 and TRBJ2-3, with TRBD2 matching over 8 bases. V shed 2 bases, J shed 4 bases, and the junction held 8 bases outside the gene matches. This CDR3 contains 16 residues. CDR1 SEHNR and CDR2 FQNEAQ come from the germline V gene (reference sequence). The CDR3 bases are TGTGCCAGCAGCTTATTAGGCGGGGGGAGTGCAGATACGCAGTATTTT. This encodes CASSLLGGGSADTQYF.

V usage is TRBV9 and J usage is TRBJ2-3; 9 bases line up with TRBD2. The V and J ends lost 4 bases and 4 bases, in that order; junction bases with no gene match: 7. Germline V gives CDR1 SGDLS, CDR2 YYNGEE. This CDR3 comprises 15 residues. CDR3 loop: CASSQGGGGADTQYF. The CDR3 DNA is TGTGCCAGCAGCCAGGGAGGCGGGGGGGCAGATACGCAGTATTTT.

The rearrangement links TRBV27 to TRBJ2-1; 11 nucleotides agree with TRBD2. CDR1 is MNHEY and CDR2 is SMNVEV in the germline V gene (reference sequence). The CDR3 spans 15 residues. V shed 0 bases, J shed 10 bases, and the junction held 5 bases outside the gene matches. The chain's CDR3 is CASSLSGTSGGEQFF. The CDR3 coding sequence is TGTGCCAGCAGTTTATCCGGGACTAGCGGCGGGGAGCAGTTCTTC.

V is TRBV7-6 and J is TRBJ2-5; tentative D call: TRBD1 (6 bases). Germline V gene lookup returns CDR1 SGHVS and CDR2 FNYEAQ. V lost 3 bases to trimming and J lost 4 bases, with 18 bases between them. CDR3 length: 16 residues. The CDR3 spells CASSLAGPARGETQYF. The CDR3 bases are TGTGCCAGCAGCTTGGCCGGGCCGGCCAGGGGAGAGACCCAGTACTTC.

The genes are TRBV7-9 and TRBJ2-5, with 9 bases aligning to TRBD1. The assigned J gene may be wrong: the sequence end matches TRBJ2-7 better. Germline V CDR1 and CDR2: SEHNR, FQNEAQ (reference sequence). CDR3 size: 14 residues. Written as DNA, the CDR3 is TGTGCCAGCACGCCGGGGACAGGGTTCTACGAGCAGTACTTC. Translated, it gives CASTPGTGFYEQYF.

In this sample, this clone turned up once. The genes are TRBV11-2 and TRBJ2-1; D possibly corresponds to TRBD2 (5 bases). Trimming stripped 5 bases from V and 6 bases from J, with 14 bases between. The CDR3 is 14 residues long. CDR1 and CDR2 (germline): SGHAT, FQNNGV. In DNA form, the CDR3 reads TGTGCCAGCAGCCCCAGCGGTGTCGGCAATGAGCAGTTCTTC. Protein product: CASSPSGVGNEQFF. The variable domain in full, completed from reference TRBV11-2 and TRBJ2-1, reads EAGVAQSPRYKIIEKRQSVAFWCNPISGHATLYWYQQILGQGPKLLIQFQNNGVVDDSQLPKDRFSAERLKGVDSTLKIQPAKLEDSAVYLCASSPSGVGNEQFFGPGTRLTVL.

This CDR3 reads CASSLVGQYQETQYF. The CDR3 region has the DNA TGTGCCAGCAGCTTAGTTGGACAGTACCAAGAGACCCAGTACTTC. The chain combines TRBV11-2 with TRBJ2-5; D possibly corresponds to TRBD1 (6 bases). Germline V gene lookup returns CDR1 SGHAT and CDR2 FQNNGV. The CDR3 spans 15 residues. V lost 1 base to trimming and J lost 0 bases, with 9 bases between them.

The chain recombines TRBV7-9 with TRBJ2-7; D is unresolved. From germline, CDR1 is SEHNR and CDR2 FQNEAQ (reference sequence). The length of the CDR3 is 14 residues. The V end lost 1 base, the J end lost 2 bases, and 9 bases lay between the germline ends. The CDR3 spells CASSLGARTYEQYF. CDR3 DNA sequence: TGTGCCAGCAGCTTAGGGGCCAGGACCTACGAGCAGTACTTC.

V gene TRBV10-1 combines with J gene TRBJ2-2; 7 nucleotides line up with TRBD1. The CDR3 runs 14 residues. V lost 6 bases, J lost 2 bases, and 3 bases stayed unmatched. The germline V gene encodes CDR1 WNHNN and CDR2 SYGVQD (reference sequence). In nucleotides, the CDR3 is TGCGCCAGCAGAGGGACAGCTAACACCGGGGAGCTGTTTTTT. Amino acids: CASRGTANTGELFF.

The chain recombines TRBV6-1 with TRBJ2-1; 9 bases are shared with TRBD2. There are 15 residues in the CDR3. Germline V gene sequence: CDR1 MNHNS, CDR2 SASEGT. V lost 2 bases to trimming and J lost 3 bases; unmatched junction nucleotides: 2. Written as DNA, the CDR3 is TGTGCCAGCAGTGAATTAGCGGGGGACTACAATGAGCAGTTCTTC. It translates to CASSELAGDYNEQFF.

The chain couples TRBV4-1 to TRBJ1-1, with 9 bases that match TRBD1. This CDR3 has 16 amino acids. Germline V CDR1 and CDR2: MGHRA, YSYEKL. With 1 base clipped from V and 1 base from J, the junction kept 4 bases outside the gene matches. CDR3 bases: TGCGCCAGCAGCCAAGTCCCGGACAGGGGGAACACTGAAGCTTTCTTT. Its protein is CASSQVPDRGNTEAFF.

The chain carries TRBV11-2 and TRBJ2-7, with 10 positions matching TRBD2. Germline V CDR1 and CDR2: SGHAT, FQNNGV. With V trimmed by 6 bases and J by 4 bases, 9 bases remained unmatched. The CDR3 is 15 residues long. CDR3 sequence: CASRLAGAVGYEQYF. The CDR3 DNA is TGTGCCAGCAGGCTAGCGGGGGCTGTAGGTTACGAGCAGTACTTC.

J is TRBJ2-1 and V is TRBV2; no clear D gene. CDR3 size: 11 residues. Looked up from germline, CDR1 is SNHLY and CDR2 is FYNNEI. Between the trimmed V and J ends, which lost 7 bases and 8 bases, there was a span of 9 bases. This CDR3 is CASTIGDEQFF. CDR3 bases: TGTGCCAGCACGATCGGAGATGAGCAGTTCTTC.

In its sample, this clone was seen once. The rearrangement uses TRBV15 and TRBJ1-1; D is ambiguous. There are 14 residues in the CDR3. The germline V gene encodes CDR1 LNHNV and CDR2 YYDKDF (reference sequence). V shed 0 bases and J shed 2 bases, with 7 bases lying between them. The CDR3 loop reads CATSRDGVNTEAFF. For the CDR3, the DNA is TGTGCCACCAGCAGAGATGGGGTTAACACTGAAGCTTTCTTT.

This chain links TRBV7-9 with TRBJ2-2; D not certain. The germline CDR1 and CDR2 sequences are SEHNR and FQNEAQ (reference sequence). This CDR3 has 14 amino acids. V lost 0 bases and J lost 5, with 7 bases in between. Here the CDR3 reads CASSLAPGTGELFF. The CDR3 nucleotides read TGTGCCAGCAGCTTAGCCCCCGGGACCGGGGAGCTGTTTTTT.

This clone was counted once. In nucleotides, the CDR3 is TGTGCCTGGAAACAGGGGGTAAACACCGGGGAGCTGTTTTTT. Translating gives CAWKQGVNTGELFF. The J gene is TRBJ2-2, the V gene TRBV30; 8 bases align to TRBD1. This CDR3 is 14 amino acids long. CDR1 is GTSNPN and CDR2 is SVGIG in the germline V gene (reference sequence). V trimming: 4 bases; J trimming: 2 bases; junction bases outside the gene matches: 3.